This T cell receptor (beta chain) derives from a study of T cell changes during pregnancy in multiple sclerosis. Libraries were prepared by immunoSEQ multiplex PCR; TCRdb keeps only in-frame clonotypes and omits some of them. This sample yields 95,000 to 110,000 clones, of which 85% to 95% are seen a single time; just under 0.8% belongs to the top ten. The CDR3 spans 13 residues. V gave up 6 bases and J gave up 6 bases, with 14 bases separating them. Per the germline V gene, CDR1 is SGHRS and CDR2 is YFSETQ. This clonotype was sampled from a female donor in good health, enrolled as a control in a pregnancy study. The sequencing used peripheral blood, collected in the third trimester of pregnancy. The chain carries TRBV5-1 and TRBJ2-3; perhaps TRBD2 as D (6 bases). DNA for the CDR3: TGCGCCAGCACCATTACGGGGGAGGATACGCAGTATTTT. It translates to CASTITGEDTQYF.